This T cell receptor (beta chain) was retrieved from a study of blood T cell repertoires in COVID-19. For the study at large: The samples span acute and convalescent COVID-19 from the United States, Italy and Spain.

The CDR3 consists of 15 residues. The germline gives CDR1 SGHTA, CDR2 FQGNSA. V was trimmed by 3 bases and J by 1 base, leaving 13 bases between them. TCRdb keeps only in-frame clones here, not all; method: immunoSEQ multiplex PCR. The sample has tens of thousands of clones, 88% seen once. This clone is a singleton in its sample. The chain recombines TRBV7-2 with TRBJ2-7, with D tentatively TRBD2 (6 bases). This receptor was taken from a human donor in a cohort sampled during active COVID-19. Material for sequencing was peripheral blood. The CDR3 nucleotides read TGTGCCAGCAGCTTTTACCAGGAGGGGTCCTACGAGCAGTACTTC. Translated: CASSFYQEGSYEQYF.